The 23 T cell receptor beta chains reported below all come from one sample, sequenced in a study of CD8+ T cells in alopecia areata. Following RNA extraction, reverse transcription yielded cDNA that acted as the sequencing template. Produced via immunoSEQ multiplex PCR; TCRdb's table is partial and in-frame only. The table has about 160,000 clones, roughly 65% seen once. Treatment indicated: oral pan-JAK inhibitor, 5-10 mg twice daily. The sample was CD4+ T cells sorted from blood, taken at week 4, from a patient treated with tofacitinib. These receptors all come from a human donor with alopecia areata.

The V gene is TRBV2, the J gene TRBJ2-7, with a tentative D call TRBD2 (5 bases). V shed 1 base and J shed 3 bases, with 10 bases lying between them. The germline gives CDR1 SNHLY, CDR2 FYNNEI. The CDR3 covers 14 residues. CDR3 protein: CASSEEGADYEQYF. The CDR3 DNA reads as TGTGCCAGCAGTGAAGAGGGAGCGGACTACGAGCAGTACTTC.

The CDR3 nucleotides read TGTGCCAGTCAAGGGGCGGCTGCTGACTATGGCTACACCTTC. Translated, it gives CASQGAAADYGYTF. This chain joins TRBV6-6 and TRBJ1-2; a weak D match, TRBD1 (5 bases). Germline V gene data show CDR1 as MNHNY and CDR2 as SVGAGI (reference sequence). The V end lost 9 bases, the J end lost 3 bases, and 17 bases lay between the germline ends. The CDR3 has 14 amino acids.

The chain recombines TRBV4-3 with TRBJ1-2; D is possibly TRBD1 (6 bases). The CDR3 sequence is 14 residues long. V was cut by 4 bases and J by 4 bases, with 13 bases left in between. Germline values: CDR1 LGHNA, CDR2 YSLEER. CDR3 in amino acids: CASSPSMGAYGYTF. The CDR3 DNA reads TGCGCCAGCAGCCCCTCAATGGGGGCCTATGGCTACACCTTC.

This clone was seen just once. The chain uses TRBV30 and TRBJ2-7, with 7 nucleotides matching TRBD2. This CDR3 has 14 amino acids. The trim removed 5 bases at V and 5 bases at J, leaving 12 bases unmatched. Germline V gene data show CDR1 as GTSNPN and CDR2 as SVGIG (reference sequence). The CDR3 reads CAWALGGVIHEQYF. In nucleotides, the CDR3 is TGTGCCTGGGCCTTGGGGGGGGTCATCCACGAGCAGTACTTC.

This clone was picked up a small number of times. The chain combines TRBV13 with TRBJ2-1; 14 positions agree with TRBD2. With V trimmed by 4 bases and J by 2 bases, 13 bases remained unmatched. Germline V CDR1 and CDR2: PRHDT, FYEKMQ (reference sequence). This CDR3 spans 20 amino acids. The chain's CDR3 is CASSSSVPGLAGEAYNEQFF. DNA for the CDR3: TGTGCCAGCAGCTCCTCCGTCCCGGGACTAGCGGGAGAGGCCTACAATGAGCAGTTCTTC.

This chain uses TRBV27 with TRBJ2-5; D gene unclear. The CDR3 has 13 amino acids. V was pared by 6 bases and J by 5 bases, with 13 bases between. Germline lookup yields CDR1 MNHEY and CDR2 SMNVEV (reference sequence). The CDR3, as DNA: TGTGCCAGCAGGGCTCTGGGGTCGGAGACCCAGTACTTC. Protein sequence: CASRALGSETQYF.

This chain connects TRBV6-6 to TRBJ1-1; possible D gene TRBD1, 6 bases. The CDR3 totals 14 residues. V was cut by 4 bases and J by 3 bases, with 12 bases left in between. Germline CDR1 MNHNY, CDR2 SVGAGI (reference sequence). As DNA, the CDR3 is TGTGCCAGCAGTTTCGGGGGGGGCTACACTGAAGCTTTCTTT. Translated: CASSFGGGYTEAFF.

Comments on this clone: The sample holds other DNA sequences that translate to the same CDR3. The chain employs TRBV29-1 and TRBJ1-1; D gene unclear. From germline, CDR1 is SQVTM and CDR2 ANQGSEA. V gave up 4 bases and J gave up 2 bases, with 8 bases separating them. This CDR3 region has 12 residues. The CDR3 DNA sequence: TGCAGCGTTGCACAGACTAACACTGAAGCTTTCTTT. Protein: CSVAQTNTEAFF.

This clone came up a few times. V and J are TRBV9 and TRBJ1-2, with 9 bases that match TRBD1. Trimming removed 4 bases from V and 7 bases from J; junction bases left unmatched: 5. The CDR3 consists of 13 residues. CDR1 is SGDLS, CDR2 YYNGEE, per germline. The CDR3, as DNA: TGTGCCAGCAGCACCCAGACAGGGGGTGGCTACACCTTC. Its translation: CASSTQTGGGYTF. Based on the CDR3 plus reference TRBV9 and TRBJ1-2, the full variable domain is DSGVTQTPKHLITATGQRVTLRCSPRSGDLSVYWYQQSLDQGLQFLIQYYNGEERAKGNILERFSAQQFPDLHSELNLSSLELGDSALYFCASSTQTGGGYTFGSGTRLTVV.

This clone was recorded once. The rearrangement uses TRBV30 and TRBJ1-2; 7 nucleotides match TRBD1. CDR3 size: 13 residues. Losses at the gene ends were 5 bases for V and 7 bases for J; bases not matched to a gene: 10. Germline CDR1 and CDR2: GTSNPN and SVGIG (reference sequence). CDR3 sequence: CAWQTGFGLGYTF. The CDR3 DNA reads as TGTGCCTGGCAGACAGGGTTTGGTCTTGGCTACACCTTC.

The rearrangement links TRBV21-1 to TRBJ1-3. TRBV21-1 is reported as a pseudogene. The CDR3 has 17 residues. CDR3 amino acids: CASSKAPRQGGGNTIYF. CDR3 coding DNA: TGTGCCAGCAGCAAAGCCCCTCGGCAGGGAGGGGGAAACACCATATATTTT.

This clone was counted a few times. The gene calls are TRBV4-2 and TRBJ2-2, with a possible D match to TRBD2 (6 bases). Looked up from germline, CDR1 is LGHNA and CDR2 is YNFKEQ. V lost 0 bases and J lost 1, with 6 bases in between. The CDR3 totals 15 residues. The CDR3 reads CASSQEGGNTGELFF. The CDR3 DNA reads as TGTGCCAGCAGCCAAGAGGGGGGGAACACCGGGGAGCTGTTTTTT.

This chain uses TRBV5-6 with TRBJ2-2, with 8 bases aligning to TRBD1. Germline trimming cut 1 base from V and 4 bases from J; bases unmatched to any gene: 9. Germline V gene data show CDR1 as SGHDT and CDR2 as YYEEEE. This CDR3 region has 17 residues. CDR3 amino acids: CASSLMSGGGGTGELFF. The CDR3 DNA follows: TGTGCCAGCAGCTTGATGTCAGGGGGCGGCGGCACCGGGGAGCTGTTTTTT.

This chain uses TRBV2 with TRBJ2-7; 9 bases map to TRBD1. Trimming took 4 bases from V and 4 from J; bases not matched to a gene: 8. Germline CDR1 is SNHLY and CDR2 is FYNNEI. The CDR3 has 15 residues. CDR3 in amino acids: CASSAQPGQGYEQYF. CDR3 bases: TGTGCCAGCAGTGCCCAGCCGGGACAGGGTTACGAGCAGTACTTC.

The table lists this clone with a few counts. The chain links TRBV5-1 to TRBJ2-5; a possible D gene is TRBD2 (6 bases). Between the trimmed V and J ends, which lost 6 bases and 2 bases, there was a span of 17 bases. CDR1 and CDR2 from the germline V gene are SGHRS and YFSETQ. The CDR3 totals 15 residues. Written as DNA, the CDR3 is TGCGCCAGCACTAGCGCTGGGATATCACAAGAGACCCAGTACTTC. Translated: CASTSAGISQETQYF.

The chain has TRBV14 and TRBJ1-2; D gene unclear. The CDR3 sequence is 16 residues long. Germline V gives CDR1 SGHDN, CDR2 FVKESK. V lost 2 bases and J 4 bases, leaving 17 bases between the germline ends. DNA of the CDR3: TGTGCCAGCAGCCAATTATGGACCAATCGGCCCTATGGCTACACCTTC. Translating gives CASSQLWTNRPYGYTF.

This rearrangement joins TRBV13 to TRBJ2-7; TRBD1 agrees at 9 bases. CDR3 length equals 14 residues. V dropped 5 bases and J dropped 2; count of bases not matched to a gene: 4. CDR1 and CDR2 (germline): PRHDT, FYEKMQ (reference sequence). CDR3 sequence: CASSPGQGTYEQYF. In DNA, the CDR3 is TGTGCCAGCAGCCCTGGACAGGGGACCTACGAGCAGTACTTC.

A few counts support this clone. This sample also contains other DNA sequences that code for the same CDR3. The V call is TRBV29-1, the J call TRBJ2-1, with 8 bases identical to TRBD1. Germline V gene lookup returns CDR1 SQVTM and CDR2 ANQGSEA. The length of the CDR3 is 14 residues. Trimming removed 3 bases from V and 3 bases from J; junction bases left unmatched: 4. CDR3 DNA sequence: TGCAGCGTTGATAGGACAGGGATCTACAATGAGCAGTTCTTC. It yields the protein CSVDRTGIYNEQFF.

This clone turned up a few times. V is TRBV6-5 and J is TRBJ1-1; 9 bases are shared with TRBD1. The germline CDR1 and CDR2 sequences are MNHEY and SVGAGI. V lost 4 bases, J lost 3 bases, and 6 bases stayed unmatched. The length of the CDR3 is 15 residues. This CDR3 reads CASSSIQGAYTEAFF. As DNA, the CDR3 is TGTGCCAGCAGTTCGATACAGGGGGCTTACACTGAAGCTTTCTTT.

This clone was counted between two and nine times. V gene TRBV29-1 combines with J gene TRBJ2-5; 8 bases agree with TRBD1. This CDR3 has 15 residues. CDR1 SQVTM and CDR2 ANQGSEA come from the germline V gene. V shed 7 bases, J shed 1 base, and the junction held 11 bases outside the gene matches. The chain's CDR3 is CSARSRTGSQETQYF. CDR3 in DNA: TGCAGCGCCCGTTCCAGGACAGGGTCCCAAGAGACCCAGTACTTC.

The V call is TRBV29-1, the J call TRBJ2-3; TRBD2 matches 10 bases. The CDR3 consists of 14 residues. Germline CDR1 and CDR2: SQVTM and ANQGSEA. The junction had 4 bases not matched to a gene; V was cut back by 7 bases and J by 0 bases. The CDR3 sequence: CSAVAGGSTDTQYF. In DNA, the CDR3 is TGCAGCGCAGTAGCGGGGGGTAGCACAGATACGCAGTATTTT.

The genes are TRBV4-3 and TRBJ1-6; 7 bases agree with TRBD1. CDR1 is LGHNA and CDR2 is YSLEER in the germline V gene. This CDR3 has 13 residues. The J segment lost 10 bases and the V segment lost 4 bases, leaving 4 bases of the junction unmatched. The CDR3 loop is CASSLDRISPLHF. The CDR3 DNA is TGCGCCAGCAGCCTGGACAGGATCTCACCCCTCCACTTT.

The rearrangement joins TRBV7-8 to TRBJ2-7; D may be TRBD2 (6 bases). The V end lost 3 bases, the J end lost 2 bases, and 14 bases lay between the germline ends. The germline gives CDR1 SGHVS, CDR2 FQNEAQ. There are 15 residues in the CDR3. The CDR3 bases are TGTGCCAGCAGCTTGGGACTCGGGCGTACCTACGAGCAGTACTTC. Protein: CASSLGLGRTYEQYF. Supplemented by reference TRBV7-8 and TRBJ2-7, the full variable domain reads GAGVSQSPRYKVAKRGQDVALRCDPISGHVSLFWYQQALGQGPEFLTYFQNEAQLDKSGLPSDRFFAERPEGSVSTLKIQRTQQEDSAVYLCASSLGLGRTYEQYFGPGTRLTVT.